The clone carrying this TCR beta chain was found a few times. Its antigen remains unknown. CDR1 and CDR2 from the germline V gene are SQVTM and ANQGSEA. The CDR3 is 13 residues long. V gave up 7 bases and J gave up 4 bases, with 16 bases separating them. Two oligonucleotides, mixed equimolar, formed the beta constant-region primer covering TRBC1 and TRBC2. TCRdb passed the UMI-ligation and nested PCR reads through MiXCR, listing each CDR3 protein once. Of approximately 140,000 distinct CDR3 sequences listed, around 15% are singletons. The sample originates from a study of naive and memory T cell subsets. Overall study findings and caveats: Expression changes during T cell differentiation may affect RNA-based TCR counts.

The chain is built from TRBV29-1 and TRBJ2-5, with D uncertain. The TCR was taken from a human donor in good health. Material: naive CD4+ T cells from blood. CDR3: CSALQPVRETQYF. The CDR3 DNA is TGCAGCGCCCTTCAACCAGTCCGAGAGACCCAGTACTTC.